These 24 T cell receptor beta chains originate from one sample sequenced in a study of blood T cell repertoires in COVID-19. Using immunoSEQ multiplex PCR, the repertoire was profiled, and TCRdb retains in-frame clones only, with some absent. The sample records about 430,000 clones, 70% to 90% being singletons. Specimen: peripheral blood. The receptors were gathered from a man younger than 35 with COVID-19, enrolled during active disease.

This chain joins TRBV12-3 or TRBV12-4 and TRBJ2-5; weak D call: TRBD2 (6 bases). This CDR3 is 13 amino acids long. V lost 2 bases and J lost 5, with 9 bases in between. The CDR3 spells CASSLPGVETQYF. For the CDR3, the DNA is TGTGCCAGCAGTTTACCGGGGGTGGAGACCCAGTACTTC.

V gene TRBV4-1 combines with J gene TRBJ2-6, with 7 nucleotides matching TRBD1. CDR1 is MGHRA, CDR2 YSYEKL, per germline. The CDR3 is 17 residues long. Trimming cost V 1 base and J 0 bases; bases outside gene matches: 3. DNA for the CDR3: TGCGCCAGCAGCCAAGGGGCAGGGGGCTCTGGGGCCAACGTCCTGACTTTC. Its protein product is CASSQGAGGSGANVLTF.

The chain combines TRBV6-6 with TRBJ1-2, with TRBD1 identical over 9 bases. Germline CDR1 is MNHNY and CDR2 is SVGAGI (reference sequence). Germline trimming cut 8 bases from V and 5 bases from J; bases unmatched to any gene: 6. The CDR3 loop spans 13 amino acids. The CDR3 DNA sequence: TGTGCCAGCCAGGACAGGGGCGTATATGGCTACACCTTC. Translated, it gives CASQDRGVYGYTF.

The J gene is TRBJ2-2, the V gene TRBV6-5, with a weak D call TRBD1 (6 bases). Trimming took 4 bases from V and 2 from J, leaving 11 bases between them. The germline V gene has CDR1 MNHEY and CDR2 SVGAGI. The CDR3 has 15 amino acids. The CDR3 bases are TGTGCCAGCAGTTCTTGGACAGTAAACACCGGGGAGCTGTTTTTT. Amino acids: CASSSWTVNTGELFF.

This chain joins TRBV2 and TRBJ2-2, with TRBD2 matching over 7 bases. Germline CDR1 reads SNHLY; CDR2 reads FYNNEI. The CDR3 consists of 15 residues. Germline trimming cut 3 bases from V and 3 bases from J; bases unmatched to any gene: 4. Here the CDR3 reads CASSEVGGDTGELFF. The CDR3 DNA reads as TGTGCCAGCAGTGAGGTGGGAGGGGACACCGGGGAGCTGTTTTTT.

The CDR3 DNA is TGTGCCAGCAGCTTAGTGTGGACTAGCGGGAGTACGTCCTACGAGCAGTACTTC. It encodes CASSLVWTSGSTSYEQYF. V and J are TRBV11-2 and TRBJ2-7; TRBD2 matches at 13 bases. J was trimmed by 1 base and V by 1 base; bases with no gene match: 7. The CDR3 has 18 residues. The germline gives CDR1 SGHAT, CDR2 FQNNGV.

The gene calls are TRBV14 and TRBJ2-7; maybe TRBD1 (6 bases). Deletions cut 2 bases from V and 5 bases from J, with 13 bases between. CDR3 length equals 14 residues. Germline assignment: CDR1 SGHDN and CDR2 FVKESK. Here the CDR3 reads CASSQFTGIDEQYF. The CDR3, as DNA: TGTGCCAGCAGCCAATTCACAGGGATCGACGAGCAGTACTTC.

This chain uses TRBV6-1 with TRBJ1-6, with D possibly being TRBD1 (6 bases). Germline CDR1 and CDR2: MNHNS and SASEGT. Trimming shortened V by 2 bases and J by 8 bases, and 10 bases separated the two germline ends. The CDR3 sequence is 14 residues long. The CDR3, as DNA: TGTGCCAGCAGTGAACAGGGGCAGGATTCACCCCTCCACTTT. Amino acid sequence: CASSEQGQDSPLHF.

CDR3 residues: CASRGTSGSWETQYF. The CDR3, as DNA: TGTGCCAGCAGAGGGACTAGCGGGAGTTGGGAGACCCAGTACTTC. The chain has TRBV2 and TRBJ2-5; 14 nucleotides agree with TRBD2. Germline V gene sequence: CDR1 SNHLY, CDR2 FYNNEI. V shed 6 bases, J shed 5 bases, and the junction held 5 bases outside the gene matches. This CDR3 region has 15 residues.

This clone was seen only once. The rearrangement uses TRBV6-6 and TRBJ2-7, with TRBD1 identical over 7 bases. V dropped 7 bases and J dropped 4; count of bases not matched to a gene: 4. CDR1 and CDR2 from the germline V gene are MNHNY and SVGAGI (reference sequence). This CDR3 comprises 12 residues. CDR3 nucleotide sequence: TGTGCCAGCAACCACAGGGGATACGAGCAGTACTTC. The encoded protein is CASNHRGYEQYF.

This rearrangement joins TRBV27 to TRBJ2-7; a possible D gene is TRBD1 (6 bases). The CDR3 spans 12 residues. Germline V gene lookup returns CDR1 MNHEY and CDR2 SMNVEV (reference sequence). Trimming removed 2 bases at V and 4 bases at J, with 6 bases between. This chain's CDR3 is CASSLQGYEQYF. CDR3 coding DNA: TGTGCCAGCAGTTTACAGGGGTACGAGCAGTACTTC.

This chain connects TRBV14 to TRBJ2-3; TRBD1 is a possible D gene (6 bases). Per the germline V gene, CDR1 is SGHDN and CDR2 is FVKESK. Trimming cost V 4 bases and J 0 bases, with 11 bases left between them. CDR3 size: 15 residues. The CDR3 sequence is CASSPWTVSTDTQYF. The DNA of the CDR3 is TGTGCCAGCAGCCCTTGGACAGTTAGCACAGATACGCAGTATTTT.

The J gene is TRBJ2-1, the V gene TRBV5-1; TRBD1 might be the D (6 bases). V dropped 3 bases and J dropped 5 bases, with 15 bases sitting between them. The germline gives CDR1 SGHRS, CDR2 YFSETQ. The CDR3 covers 15 residues. CDR3 sequence reads: CASSSTGGSHNEQFF. In nucleotides, the CDR3 is TGCGCCAGCAGCTCGACAGGTGGTTCCCACAATGAGCAGTTCTTC.

This clone appeared a few times. V usage is TRBV5-8 and J usage is TRBJ1-5; D gene unclear. The germline gives CDR1 SGHTS, CDR2 YDEGEE. The CDR3 contains 13 residues. V lost 6 bases and J lost 8, with 15 bases in between. The CDR3 coding sequence is TGTGCCAGCACCGGGGTAAAAAGGGAGCCCCAGCATTTT. It is translated as CASTGVKREPQHF. Variable domain in full (rest from reference TRBV5-8 and TRBJ1-5): EAGVTQSPTHLIKTRGQQATLRCSPISGHTSVYWYQQALGLGLQFLLWYDEGEERNRGNFPPRFSGRQFPNYSSELNVNALELEDSALYLCASTGVKREPQHFGDGTRLSIL.

This chain uses TRBV23-1 with TRBJ2-7, with 9 bases lining up with TRBD1. TRBV23-1 is designated an ORF whose function remains uncertain. Germline trimming cut 4 bases from V and 0 bases from J; bases unmatched to any gene: 4. This CDR3 is built from 15 residues. The CDR3 loop reads CASSPHRGHSYEQYF. Here the CDR3 DNA reads TGCGCCAGCAGTCCGCACAGGGGGCACTCCTACGAGCAGTACTTC.

V and J are TRBV7-2 and TRBJ2-5; 8 bases match TRBD2. The length of the CDR3 is 15 residues. Unmatched junction bases numbered 9, after V lost 4 bases and J lost 5 bases. Germline V gene data show CDR1 as SGHTA and CDR2 as FQGNSA. This CDR3 is CASSSQRGPGETQYF. CDR3 sequence (DNA): TGTGCCAGCAGCTCACAGCGGGGGCCGGGGGAGACCCAGTACTTC. Combining the CDR3 with reference TRBV7-2 and TRBJ2-5 gives the whole variable domain GAGVSQSPSNKVTEKGKDVELRCDPISGHTALYWYRQSLGQGLEFLIYFQGNSAPDKSGLPSDRFSAERTGGSVSTLTIQRTQQEDSAVYLCASSSQRGPGETQYFGPGTRLLVL.

This chain connects TRBV9 to TRBJ2-5, with TRBD1 matching 9 bases. CDR3 length: 16 residues. Germline V gene sequence: CDR1 SGDLS, CDR2 YYNGEE. With 4 bases clipped from V and 5 bases from J, the junction kept 12 bases outside the gene matches. The CDR3 here is CASSTGTGGFGETQYF. In nucleotides, the CDR3 is TGTGCCAGCAGCACCGGAACAGGGGGCTTCGGGGAGACCCAGTACTTC.

This chain uses TRBV27 with TRBJ2-1; tentatively, D is TRBD2 (6 bases). The CDR3 is 16 residues long. The germline V gene encodes CDR1 MNHEY and CDR2 SMNVEV (reference sequence). Trimming pared 5 bases from V and 5 bases from J, leaving 19 bases between. The CDR3 DNA sequence: TGTGCCAGCAGTCCTCTTTGGGGGACTCCGAACAATGAGCAGTTCTTC. Its protein is CASSPLWGTPNNEQFF.

There are a few counts of this clone. The rearrangement links TRBV4-1 to TRBJ1-5; unclear D gene. The CDR3 consists of 15 residues. V lost 1 base and J lost 3, with 10 bases in between. Germline V gene sequence: CDR1 MGHRA, CDR2 YSYEKL. The CDR3: CASSQGMRVNQPQHF. The DNA of the CDR3 is TGCGCCAGCAGCCAAGGAATGCGGGTCAATCAGCCCCAGCATTTT.

The V call is TRBV6-5, the J call TRBJ1-1; maybe TRBD1 (6 bases). The CDR3 totals 14 residues. V was pared by 6 bases and J by 4 bases, with 15 bases between. The germline V gene encodes CDR1 MNHEY and CDR2 SVGAGI. CDR3 region: CASRLQGWITEAFF. CDR3 nucleotide sequence: TGTGCCAGCAGATTACAGGGCTGGATCACTGAAGCTTTCTTT.

CDR3 sequence (DNA): TGTGCCAGTAAGATAATAGCGGGAGTCAGGAATGAGCAGTTCTTC. Protein sequence: CASKIIAGVRNEQFF. This rearrangement joins TRBV19 to TRBJ2-1; the match to TRBD2 covers 9 bases. V shed 7 bases and J 7 bases; nucleotides not matched to a gene: 11. The length of the CDR3 is 15 residues. Germline assignment: CDR1 LNHDA and CDR2 SQIVND (reference sequence).

This clone was counted a single time. The genes are TRBV5-1 and TRBJ2-7, with 11 bases identical to TRBD2. The length of the CDR3 is 15 residues. CDR1 and CDR2 from the germline V gene are SGHRS and YFSETQ. J lost 2 bases, V lost 6 bases, and 7 bases had no gene match. The CDR3 is CASTLGTSGTYEQYF. The CDR3 coding sequence is TGCGCCAGCACCCTGGGGACTAGCGGAACCTACGAGCAGTACTTC.

V is TRBV6-5 and J is TRBJ1-6; 8 positions agree with TRBD1. Germline lookup yields CDR1 MNHEY and CDR2 SVGAGI. The CDR3 contains 14 residues. V shed 5 bases and J 7 bases; nucleotides not matched to a gene: 4. The CDR3 bases are TGTGCCAGCAGTAATACAGGGGGGAATTCACCCCTCCACTTT. Amino acids: CASSNTGGNSPLHF.

V gene TRBV5-5 combines with J gene TRBJ1-2, with D possibly matching TRBD1 (6 bases). CDR1 SGHKS and CDR2 YYEKEE come from the germline V gene (reference sequence). V shed 4 bases and J shed 6 bases, with 13 bases lying between them. CDR3 length equals 13 residues. CDR3 in DNA: TGTGCCAGCAGCCGACAGGAGATTGATGGCTACACCTTC. Encoded protein: CASSRQEIDGYTF. Drawing the rest from reference TRBV5-5 and TRBJ1-2, the complete variable domain is DAGVTQSPTHLIKTRGQQVTLRCSPISGHKSVSWYQQVLGQGPQFIFQYYEKEERGRGNFPDRFSARQFPNYSSELNVNALLLGDSALYLCASSRQEIDGYTFGSGTRLTVV.